A selection of T cell receptor beta chains follows, all from one sample in a study of brain T cells in children with intractable seizures. Repertoires were generated with immunoSEQ multiplex PCR, while TCRdb's copy carries only in-frame clones and drops some. Of roughly 69,000 clones listed, around 95% are singletons. Source: peripheral blood, taken at surgery. These receptors originate from a boy under two years old with focal cortical dysplasia and intractable seizures. Each CDR3 is given with its conserved first and last residue. D genes are given only for firm matches. Not all rows give a size; the values are once, few, many and, for expanded clones, a class.

TRBD2,TRBV4-2,TRBJ2-3,-,TGTGCCAGCAGCCAAGTGGCTAGCGGGGCCTATTCCGACAGCACAGATACGCAGTATTTT,CASSQVASGAYSDSTDTQYF
-,TRBV6-5,TRBJ2-3,-,TGTGCCAGCAGTTACTCGACAGGGAGGGGAGATACGCAGTATTTT,CASSYSTGRGDTQYF
-,TRBV5-1,TRBJ2-7,-,TGCGCCAGCAGCGGAAATTCCTACGAGCAGTACTTC,CASSGNSYEQYF
TRBD1,TRBV28,TRBJ1-3,-,TGTGCCAGCAGTTTATTCTGGGGACAGGGGAGCTCTGGAAACACCATATATTTT,CASSLFWGQGSSGNTIYF
-,TRBV27,TRBJ1-5,-,TGTGCCAGCAGTTTATTTTCGAGTCAGCCCCAGCATTTT,CASSLFSSQPQHF
TRBD2,TRBV4-2,TRBJ2-5,-,TGTGCCAGCAGCCTTGCAACTAGCGAGGAGACCCAGTACTTC,CASSLATSEETQYF
TRBD2,TRBV11-3,TRBJ2-1,-,TGTGCCAGCAGCCCTACTACTAGCGGGGGGGCCTCTGAGCAGTTCTTC,CASSPTTSGGASEQFF
-,TRBV4-2,TRBJ2-7,once,TGTGCCAGCAGCCAAGTAGCGAACGAGCAGTACTTC,CASSQVANEQYF
-,TRBV10-3,TRBJ2-7,-,TGTGCCATCAGCAGGGGGGTCCCCTACGAGCAGTACTTC,CAISRGVPYEQYF
TRBD2,TRBV27,TRBJ2-7,once,TGTGCCAGCAGTTTACTGAGCGGGCGGGAGTGGTACTTC,CASSLLSGREWYF
TRBD2,TRBV3-1/TRBV3-2,TRBJ2-3,-,TGTGCCAGCAGCCTCATGGTACTAGCGGGGGATGCTAGCACAGATACGCAGTATTTT,CASSLMVLAGDASTDTQYF
TRBD1,TRBV18,TRBJ1-5,-,TGTGCCAGCTCACCTTTCGACAGGGTCTACAATCAGCCCCAGCATTTT,CASSPFDRVYNQPQHF
TRBD1,TRBV5-1,TRBJ2-7,-,TGCGCCAGCAGCTCCGCTCTTCTAAAGACAGGGGCCGAGCAGTACTTC,CASSSALLKTGAEQYF
TRBD1,TRBV6-5,TRBJ2-1,-,TGTGCCAGCGCCGCCGGGACAGTCTGGGATGAGCAGTTCTTC,CASAAGTVWDEQFF
-,TRBV29-1,TRBJ1-2,-,TGCAGCGTAGAATACGAAGGCTATGGCTACACCTTC,CSVEYEGYGYTF
-,TRBV20-1,TRBJ2-7,-,TGCAGTGCTAGTAAACGGTCCTCCTGGGGCTACGAGCAGTACTTC,CSASKRSSWGYEQYF
TRBD1,TRBV19,TRBJ2-3,-,TGTGCCAGTAGCTTCGGGACAGGCAGCACAGATACGCAGTATTTT,CASSFGTGSTDTQYF
-,TRBV6-2/TRBV6-3,TRBJ2-7,-,TGTGCCAGCAGTTATCGACAGCTCTACGAGCAGTACTTC,CASSYRQLYEQYF
TRBD2,TRBV5-4,TRBJ2-7,-,TGTGCCAGCAGCCCGCGTATGACTAGCGGGAGCTACGAGCAGTACTTC,CASSPRMTSGSYEQYF
-,TRBV7-2,TRBJ1-4,-,TGTGCCAGCAGCTTATATCTGGGCGGAGTGTCAACTAATGAAAAACTGTTTTTT,CASSLYLGGVSTNEKLFF
-,TRBV5-6,TRBJ2-5,-,TGTGCCAGCAGCGGTAGTTGGGTGGAGACCCAGTACTTC,CASSGSWVETQYF
-,TRBV3-1/TRBV3-2,TRBJ1-4,-,TGTGCCAGCAGCCAAGAGACAGGAGGTAATGAAAAACTGTTTTTT,CASSQETGGNEKLFF
-,TRBV5-4,TRBJ2-3,-,TGTGCCAGCAGACTTACCCTCGAGGATACGCAGTATTTT,CASRLTLEDTQYF
-,TRBV18,TRBJ1-1,-,TGTGCCAGCTCACAGGACTCTCTCACTGAAGCTTTCTTT,CASSQDSLTEAFF
TRBD2,TRBV15,TRBJ2-5,-,TGTGCCACCAGCAGGGGACTAGTTTGGGAGACCCAGTACTTC,CATSRGLVWETQYF
TRBD1,TRBV7-2,TRBJ2-2,-,TGTGCCAGCAGCTTAAACAGGGGGTCCGCCGGGGAGCTGTTTTTT,CASSLNRGSAGELFF
TRBD2,TRBV4-3,TRBJ2-1,-,TGCGCCAGCAGCCAAGAGGCCCAACTAGCGGGAGGCTACAATGAGCAGTTCTTC,CASSQEAQLAGGYNEQFF
TRBD1,TRBV5-1,TRBJ1-2,-,TGCGCCAGCGCGGTTTTTCAGGGGGGCTATGGCTACACCTTC,CASAVFQGGYGYTF
-,TRBV4-1,TRBJ2-7,-,TGCGCCAGCAGCCAAAGCCCCCTGGGTCTCCACGAGCAGTACTTC,CASSQSPLGLHEQYF
TRBD1,TRBV7-9,TRBJ1-1,-,TGTGCCAGCAGACCACGACAGGGCCGGGACACTGAAGCTTTCTTT,CASRPRQGRDTEAFF
-,TRBV18,TRBJ2-7,once,TGTGCCAGCTCACCAGGAACAGGAAGCTCCTACGAGCAGTACTTC,CASSPGTGSSYEQYF
-,TRBV3-1/TRBV3-2,TRBJ2-5,-,TGTGCCAGCAGCCAGGGCCCCTTCGAGACCCAGTACTTC,CASSQGPFETQYF
-,TRBV27,TRBJ2-3,-,TGTGCCAGCAGTTTGGGGGGCGGAGGGGGCGCGCGAACAGATACGCAGTATTTT,CASSLGGGGGARTDTQYF
TRBD2,TRBV5-1,TRBJ2-3,-,TGCGCCAGCAGCTTGCTACTAGCGGGAGAGACAGATACGCAGTATTTT,CASSLLLAGETDTQYF
TRBD1,TRBV10-3,TRBJ1-3,-,TGTGCCATCAAAGCCGGGACAGGGACTTCTGGAAACACCATATATTTT,CAIKAGTGTSGNTIYF
-,TRBV10-2,TRBJ2-3,once,TGCGCCAGCAGTGAGTATAGCGGGACAGCTAGCACAGATACGCAGTATTTT,CASSEYSGTASTDTQYF
-,TRBV9,TRBJ2-5,-,TGTGCCAGCAGCGTAGCGGGGCAGGAGACCCAGTACTTC,CASSVAGQETQYF
-,TRBV7-8,TRBJ2-7,-,TGTGCCAGCAGCTTAGGTTTGATTGTGGAGTCCTACGAGCAGTACTTC,CASSLGLIVESYEQYF
TRBD1,TRBV5-6,TRBJ1-5,-,TGTGCCAGCAGCAGCAGGGGGCGCGATCAGCCCCAGCATTTT,CASSSRGRDQPQHF
-,TRBV18,TRBJ1-2,-,TGTGCCAGCTCACCGGACTATGGCTACACCTTC,CASSPDYGYTF
-,TRBV7-9,TRBJ1-4,-,TGTGCCAGCAGCAAAACAGGGTCAGGAGAAAAACTGTTTTTT,CASSKTGSGEKLFF
-,TRBV6-1,TRBJ1-1,-,TGTGCCAGCAGTGAAGCGCGGGGGACTGAAGCTTTCTTT,CASSEARGTEAFF
TRBD1,TRBV29-1,TRBJ2-3,-,TGCAGCGTTGACCACGGGACAGCTAACACAGATACGCAGTATTTT,CSVDHGTANTDTQYF
TRBD1,TRBV23-1,TRBJ2-7,once,TGCGCCAGCAGTCCCGCGGGCAGGGGGCGGGAGCAGTACTTC,CASSPAGRGREQYF
TRBD2,TRBV5-6,TRBJ2-1,-,TGTGCCAGCAGCTTGTGGAAGGGCTTCGGGGCGGGAGTGTGGAATGAGCAGTTCTTC,CASSLWKGFGAGVWNEQFF
-,TRBV28,TRBJ2-7,-,TGTGCCAGCAGTTTAGGGGCTGTTGGCGGGACAGCCTCCTACGAGCAGTACTTC,CASSLGAVGGTASYEQYF
-,TRBV27,TRBJ2-2,once,TGTGCCAGCAGTGTCGGGAACACCGGGGAGCTGTTTTTT,CASSVGNTGELFF
TRBD2,TRBV18,TRBJ2-7,-,TGTGCCAGCTCCGACCGGACTAGCGGGGGCGTCGAGCAGTACTTC,CASSDRTSGGVEQYF
-,TRBV12-5,TRBJ2-3,-,TGTGCTAGTGGTCACCCCCCTATCCGGGAGAGCACAGATACGCAGTATTTT,CASGHPPIRESTDTQYF
TRBD2,TRBV25-1,TRBJ2-3,-,TGTGCCAGCAGTGCTCAAGCGGGAGCAACAGATACGCAGTATTTT,CASSAQAGATDTQYF
-,TRBV6-1,TRBJ1-3,-,TGTGCCAGCAGTGAAAGGCTTCAGGGTATTACTGGAAACACCATATATTTT,CASSERLQGITGNTIYF
TRBD2,TRBV3-1/TRBV3-2,TRBJ2-2,-,TGTGCCAGCAGCCCGGGGGGCACCGGGGAGCTGTTTTTT,CASSPGGTGELFF
TRBD1,TRBV5-1,TRBJ2-7,-,TGCGCCAGCAGCCCAGGGACAGGGCTCTCCTACGAGCAGTACTTC,CASSPGTGLSYEQYF
TRBD2,TRBV7-2,TRBJ2-7,-,TGTGCCAGCAGCCTAGTTAGCGGGATCGAGCAGTACTTC,CASSLVSGIEQYF